This T cell receptor beta chain was captured in a study of CXCR3-negative and CXCR3-positive naive CD8 T cells. Overall study context: The total count of TRB reads reached 110 million to 150 million, and each library contributed about 1.5 +/- 0.3 million.

Worth noting for this clonotype: Its specificity is not known.

Each CD8+ T cell subset was flow-sorted in triplicate. Every sort contained approximately 300,000 cells. Researchers prepared the TRB cDNA libraries using 5' RACE with UMI labels. Following a re-call of the 5' RACE reads, TCRdb has one entry per CDR3 protein and lacks DNA. This sample's table reports roughly 80,000 distinct CDR3 sequences. This CDR3 region has 13 residues. Study-level results: For naive cells, CXCR3-negative and CXCR3-positive subsets had similar TRBV-TRBJ usage; for memory cells, usage differed. The TRB CDR3s that CXCR3-positive naive cells carried were more hydrophobic than those of CXCR3-negative naive cells. TCR strength was inferred from TRB CDR3 properties, while surface CD5 was comparable between naive subsets.

This sequence originates from a human donor in good health. Some clones in this sample may be carry-over from other donors' samples. The J gene is TRBJ2-3, the V gene TRBV5-3. TRBV5-3 is identified as an open reading frame with a role that is uncertain. What was sequenced was naive CXCR3+ CD8+ T cells from blood. The subset was: CD45RO-CCR7+CD27+CD95- naive CD8+ T cells expressing CXCR3 (TNR3+). The CDR3 here is CARSSDRSDTQYF.